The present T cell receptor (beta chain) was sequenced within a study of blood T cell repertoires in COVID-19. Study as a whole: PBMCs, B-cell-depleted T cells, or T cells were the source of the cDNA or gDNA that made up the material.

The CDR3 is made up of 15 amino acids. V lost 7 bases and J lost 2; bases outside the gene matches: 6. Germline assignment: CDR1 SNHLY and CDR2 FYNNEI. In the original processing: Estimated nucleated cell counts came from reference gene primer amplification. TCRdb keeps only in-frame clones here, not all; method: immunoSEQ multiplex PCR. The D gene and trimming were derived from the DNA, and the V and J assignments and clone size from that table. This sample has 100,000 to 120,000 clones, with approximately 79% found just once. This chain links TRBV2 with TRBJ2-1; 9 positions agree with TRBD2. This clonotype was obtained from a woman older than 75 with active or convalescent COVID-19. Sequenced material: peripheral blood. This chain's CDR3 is CASTEGGRAYNEQFF. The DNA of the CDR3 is TGTGCCAGCACCGAGGGCGGGAGGGCCTACAATGAGCAGTTCTTC.